This T cell receptor (beta chain) was observed in a study of blood T cell repertoires in COVID-19. Whole-study context: The origin of the acute and convalescent COVID-19 samples was the United States, Italy and Spain. From T cells, B-cell-depleted T cells, or PBMCs came the material, which was cDNA or gDNA.

V lost 4 bases and J 5 bases, leaving 14 bases between the germline ends. CDR3 length equals 15 residues. Germline CDR1 SGHTA, CDR2 FQGTGA. In the authors' methods: Estimation of nucleated cell counts relied on the amplification of reference gene primers. The assay was immunoSEQ multiplex PCR, and TCRdb's table has in-frame clones only and misses some. V, J and clone size are those of that table, while D and trimming were read from the DNA. The sample consists of tens of thousands of clones, around 85% of them appearing once. The sample comprised peripheral blood. The source of this sequence is a human donor in a cohort sampled during active COVID-19. The chain joins TRBV7-3 to TRBJ1-4; tentatively, D is TRBD1 (5 bases). CDR3 sequence (DNA): TGTGCCAGCAGCTCTATAGACAGCGTCAATGAAAAACTGTTTTTT. Protein sequence: CASSSIDSVNEKLFF.